This entry lists 18 T cell receptor beta chains sequenced from one sample in a study of blood T cell repertoires in COVID-19. The method was immunoSEQ multiplex PCR; TCRdb's version includes in-frame clones alone and lacks a portion of them. Found here are some 160,000 clones, roughly 88% of them singletons; the top ten hold approximately 5%. Sequencing was carried out using peripheral blood. These receptors were obtained from a man aged 18-30 years with COVID-19, enrolled during active disease.

The rearrangement uses TRBV7-2 and TRBJ1-5; 8 bases fit TRBD1. Germline CDR1 is SGHTA and CDR2 is FQGNSA. V shed 5 bases, J shed 5 bases, and the junction held 8 bases outside the gene matches. The CDR3 totals 15 residues. The CDR3, as DNA: TGTGCCAGCAGCACGGCTCAGGGGGCAGATCAGCCCCAGCATTTT. Its translation: CASSTAQGADQPQHF.

V gene TRBV11-2 combines with J gene TRBJ2-5, with 8 bases matching TRBD2. CDR1 is SGHAT and CDR2 is FQNNGV in the germline V gene. Germline trimming cut 1 base from V and 5 bases from J; bases unmatched to any gene: 6. This CDR3 region has 15 residues. In nucleotides, the CDR3 is TGTGCCAGCAGCTTAGTGGGGACTAGTGGTGAGACCCAGTACTTC. It is translated as CASSLVGTSGETQYF.

The rearrangement joins TRBV12-5 to TRBJ1-2; D is undetermined. The V gene's germline CDR1 is LGHNT and CDR2 FRNRAP. V was clipped by 3 bases and J by 3 bases, with 14 bases between them. The CDR3 is 15 residues long. The CDR3 loop reads CASGLGSVFHYGYTF. CDR3 DNA sequence: TGTGCTAGTGGTTTAGGCAGCGTATTTCACTATGGCTACACCTTC.

This chain links TRBV15 with TRBJ1-5, with 7 bases aligning to TRBD1. The CDR3 is made up of 17 amino acids. Germline V gene lookup returns CDR1 LNHNV and CDR2 YYDKDF (reference sequence). With 2 bases clipped from V and 4 bases from J, the junction kept 11 bases outside the gene matches. CDR3 region: CATSRLFVRDSNQPQHF. The CDR3 nucleotides are TGTGCCACCAGCAGATTATTCGTTAGGGACAGTAATCAGCCCCAGCATTTT.

The chain joins TRBV19 to TRBJ2-7, with TRBD1 identical over 9 bases. V dropped 5 bases and J dropped 1; count of bases not matched to a gene: 3. Germline V lookup: CDR1 LNHDA, CDR2 SQIVND (reference sequence). The CDR3 sequence is 14 residues long. CDR3 in amino acids: CASSATGGSYEQYF. CDR3 bases: TGTGCCAGTAGTGCGACAGGGGGATCCTACGAGCAGTACTTC.

This chain connects TRBV11-3 to TRBJ2-1; 14 bases are shared with TRBD2. Germline V gene lookup returns CDR1 SGHNT and CDR2 YENEEA. The CDR3 sequence is 14 residues long. Trimming removed 4 bases from V and 10 bases from J; junction bases left unmatched: 3. The CDR3 is CASSSRTSGGEQFF. DNA for the CDR3: TGTGCCAGCAGCTCCAGGACTAGCGGGGGGGAGCAGTTCTTC.

The chain carries TRBV9 and TRBJ2-2; the match to TRBD1 covers 9 bases. This CDR3 is 15 amino acids long. Germline V gene lookup returns CDR1 SGDLS and CDR2 YYNGEE. V lost 4 bases and J lost 4; bases outside the gene matches: 5. Written as DNA, the CDR3 is TGTGCCAGCAGCCAAAGGACAGGGGTCACCGGGGAGCTGTTTTTT. It encodes CASSQRTGVTGELFF.

The V call is TRBV6-5, the J call TRBJ2-7; maybe TRBD2 (5 bases). Per germline, CDR1 MNHEY and CDR2 SVGAGI. The V and J ends lost 5 bases and 1 base respectively, with 15 bases between them. This CDR3 has 15 amino acids. This CDR3 is CASSPQRRVSYEQYF. DNA for the CDR3: TGTGCCAGCAGTCCTCAGCGGCGGGTGTCCTACGAGCAGTACTTC.

V gene TRBV7-8 combines with J gene TRBJ1-5; TRBD1 agrees at 8 bases. From germline, CDR1 is SGHVS and CDR2 FQNEAQ. V lost 5 bases, J lost 5 bases, and 5 bases stayed unmatched. This CDR3 is 14 amino acids long. The CDR3 reads CASSPRTGHQPQHF. DNA for the CDR3: TGTGCCAGCAGCCCGCGGACAGGGCATCAGCCCCAGCATTTT.

The J gene is TRBJ1-5, the V gene TRBV7-9; tentative D call: TRBD1 (5 bases). The length of the CDR3 is 17 residues. The V end lost 1 base, the J end lost 6 bases, and 19 bases lay between the germline ends. Germline CDR1 SEHNR, CDR2 FQNEAQ (reference sequence). CDR3 nucleotides: TGTGCCAGCAGCTTAGAGGCGGTCGGGCAGGGTGGTCAGCCCCAGCATTTT. Translated: CASSLEAVGQGGQPQHF.

The CDR3: CASRGATGQPQHF. CDR3 sequence (DNA): TGTGCCAGCCGGGGGGCAACGGGTCAGCCCCAGCATTTT. This rearrangement joins TRBV28 to TRBJ1-5; a weak D match, TRBD1 (6 bases). The CDR3 is 13 amino acids. CDR1 and CDR2 (germline): MDHEN, SYDVKM. V gave up 8 bases and J gave up 6 bases, with 14 bases separating them.

The V and J genes are TRBV4-2 and TRBJ1-4; TRBD1 matches at 9 bases. This CDR3 is built from 15 residues. Germline loops: CDR1 LGHNA, CDR2 YNFKEQ. V lost 4 bases to trimming and J lost 5 bases; unmatched junction nucleotides: 5. CDR3 sequence (DNA): TGTGCCAGCAGCCGAAACAGGGGGCAGAATGAAAAACTGTTTTTT. It encodes CASSRNRGQNEKLFF.

This clone occurred a few times. V gene TRBV30 combines with J gene TRBJ2-7; TRBD1 might be the D (6 bases). The V and J ends lost 0 bases and 5 bases respectively, with 17 bases between them. Germline CDR1 reads GTSNPN; CDR2 reads SVGIG (reference sequence). CDR3 size: 15 residues. DNA for the CDR3: TGTGCCTGGAGTGTACAATATTGGCAGGGGAACGAGCAGTACTTC. Its translation: CAWSVQYWQGNEQYF.

The rearrangement joins TRBV15 to TRBJ2-7, with D hard to call. Germline lookup yields CDR1 LNHNV and CDR2 YYDKDF (reference sequence). The CDR3 is made up of 15 amino acids. V was trimmed by 1 base and J by 0 bases, leaving 10 bases between them. CDR3 DNA sequence: TGTGCCACCAGCAGAGCGGCGACACCCTCCTACGAGCAGTACTTC. Translating it yields CATSRAATPSYEQYF.

V usage is TRBV28 and J usage is TRBJ2-7, with 7 bases identical to TRBD1. The CDR3 is 14 residues long. Germline V lookup: CDR1 MDHEN, CDR2 SYDVKM. V lost 5 bases, J lost 3 bases, and 7 bases stayed unmatched. CDR3 amino acids: CASSPLRDSYEQYF. In nucleotides, the CDR3 is TGTGCCAGCAGTCCCCTAAGGGACAGCTACGAGCAGTACTTC.

The chain employs TRBV2 and TRBJ2-6; the match to TRBD1 covers 7 bases. Trimming cost V 9 bases and J 2 bases; bases outside gene matches: 1. Germline V lookup: CDR1 SNHLY, CDR2 FYNNEI. This CDR3 spans 13 amino acids. CDR3 sequence (DNA): TGTGCCAGTACAGGGGCTGGGGCCAACGTCCTGACTTTC. Its translation: CASTGAGANVLTF.

J is TRBJ1-5 and V is TRBV18, with D possibly TRBD1 on 6 matching bases. V was cut by 1 base and J by 2 bases, with 15 bases left in between. CDR1 is KGHSH, CDR2 LQKENI, per germline. This CDR3 has 17 amino acids. In DNA, the CDR3 is TGTGCCAGCTCACCACGGGACACCCAAGGGGGCAATCAGCCCCAGCATTTT. Encoded protein: CASSPRDTQGGNQPQHF. The whole variable domain, remainder taken from reference TRBV18 and TRBJ1-5, is NAGVMQNPRHLVRRRGQEARLRCSPMKGHSHVYWYRQLPEEGLKFMVYLQKENIIDESGMPKERFSAEFPKEGPSILRIQQVVRGDSAAYFCASSPRDTQGGNQPQHFGDGTRLSIL.

The V and J genes are TRBV4-2 and TRBJ2-2, with D uncertain. V shed 0 bases and J shed 4 bases, with 12 bases lying between them. Looked up from germline, CDR1 is LGHNA and CDR2 is YNFKEQ. This CDR3 has 16 residues. The CDR3 is CASSQDNSHLTGELFF. The CDR3, as DNA: TGTGCCAGCAGCCAAGATAACAGCCACCTCACCGGGGAGCTGTTTTTT.